Listed here are 25 T cell receptor beta chains from one sample, sequenced in a study of cytomegalovirus exposure and HLA in healthy donors. PCR employed 60 Vbeta and 13 Jbeta primers. Sequenced by immunoSEQ multiplex PCR; TCRdb stores in-frame clones only, minus some. In the table there are 140,000 to 150,000 clones, around 70% of which are singletons. Source material: PBMCs. These receptors were taken from a man aged 40-49 years in good health and CMV-seronegative.

The J gene is TRBJ2-1, the V gene TRBV7-8; 8 nucleotides line up with TRBD2. CDR3 length: 16 residues. Germline V gene sequence: CDR1 SGHVS, CDR2 FQNEAQ. The J segment lost 4 bases and the V segment lost 5 bases, leaving 10 bases of the junction unmatched. This CDR3 is CASSPRRTSRYNEQFF. The CDR3, as DNA: TGTGCCAGCAGCCCCCGTAGGACTAGCCGTTACAATGAGCAGTTCTTC.

V is TRBV7-7 and J is TRBJ2-2; 7 bases agree with TRBD2. The germline CDR1 and CDR2 sequences are SSHAT and FNYEAQ (reference sequence). The V gene end was trimmed by 5 bases and the J gene end by 3 bases; junction bases not matched to a gene: 9. This CDR3 comprises 16 residues. The CDR3 nucleotides read TGTGCCAGCAGCCCTTCGAGCGGGACCGACACCGGGGAGCTGTTTTTT. This sequence encodes CASSPSSGTDTGELFF.

The V call is TRBV6-5, the J call TRBJ2-5; possible D gene TRBD1, 6 bases. From germline, CDR1 is MNHEY and CDR2 SVGAGI. This CDR3 has 13 residues. Trimming shortened V by 6 bases and J by 9 bases, and 17 bases separated the two germline ends. CDR3 amino acids: CASSKQGPGAQYF. In DNA form, the CDR3 reads TGTGCCAGCAGCAAACAAGGGCCAGGGGCCCAGTACTTC.

The chain uses TRBV19 and TRBJ2-6, with 7 bases matching TRBD1. CDR1 and CDR2 (germline): LNHDA, SQIVND (reference sequence). The CDR3 length is 17 residues. Germline trimming cut 7 bases from V and 0 bases from J; bases unmatched to any gene: 9. The CDR3 sequence: CASTARQGTSGANVLTF. Here the CDR3 DNA reads TGTGCCAGTACGGCCCGACAGGGAACCTCTGGGGCCAACGTCCTGACTTTC.

The CDR3 is CASSQGQVPNSPLHF. CDR3 sequence (DNA): TGCGCCAGCAGCCAAGGACAGGTCCCAAATTCACCCCTCCACTTT. The J gene is TRBJ1-6, the V gene TRBV4-1; a possible D gene is TRBD1 (6 bases). Trimming pared 1 base from V and 7 bases from J, leaving 11 bases between. CDR1 is MGHRA and CDR2 is YSYEKL in the germline V gene. CDR3 size: 15 residues.

V and J are TRBV14 and TRBJ2-1, with TRBD2 as a possible D gene (6 bases). Trimming took off 4 bases at V and 4 bases at J, with 14 bases between the two ends. The germline gives CDR1 SGHDN, CDR2 FVKESK. The CDR3 spans 15 residues. CDR3 region: CASSPKGGSYNEQFF. DNA for the CDR3: TGTGCCAGCAGCCCAAAGGGAGGCTCGTACAATGAGCAGTTCTTC.

This chain joins TRBV2 and TRBJ2-7; TRBD1 might be the D (6 bases). The CDR3 is made up of 13 amino acids. V was shortened by 4 bases and J by 6 bases, with 13 bases between the two germline ends. From germline, CDR1 is SNHLY and CDR2 FYNNEI. The CDR3 region has the DNA TGTGCCAGCAGTGGGACAGAGTCGGTCGAGCAGTACTTC. This gives the protein CASSGTESVEQYF.

The chain has TRBV19 and TRBJ2-7; 8 bases fit TRBD2. The J segment lost 0 bases and the V segment lost 5 bases, leaving 6 bases of the junction unmatched. The CDR3 is made up of 15 amino acids. Germline V lookup: CDR1 LNHDA, CDR2 SQIVND (reference sequence). Here the CDR3 reads CASSYGLAPSYEQYF. The CDR3 coding sequence is TGTGCCAGTAGTTACGGACTAGCTCCCTCCTACGAGCAGTACTTC.

The chain couples TRBV15 to TRBJ2-7; no clear D gene. Germline V CDR1 and CDR2: LNHNV, YYDKDF (reference sequence). The CDR3 sequence is 13 residues long. V lost 9 bases to trimming and J lost 2 bases, with 14 bases between them. CDR3 residues: CATRHQSTYEQYF. The CDR3 coding sequence is TGTGCCACACGACACCAAAGTACCTACGAGCAGTACTTC.

The chain couples TRBV10-2 to TRBJ1-2; no reliable D call. CDR3 size: 12 residues. Trimming shortened V by 0 bases and J by 4 bases, and 3 bases separated the two germline ends. Germline CDR1 reads WSHSY; CDR2 reads SAAADI. The CDR3 protein is CASSESLYGYTF. CDR3 nucleotides: TGCGCCAGCAGTGAGTCACTCTATGGCTACACCTTC.

This sequence joins TRBV6-5 and TRBJ1-2; no reliable D call. CDR3 length: 13 amino acids. V shed 2 bases and J shed 0 bases, with 4 bases lying between them. Germline CDR1 is MNHEY and CDR2 is SVGAGI. The CDR3 region is CASSYDTNYGYTF. The DNA of the CDR3 is TGTGCCAGCAGTTACGACACTAACTATGGCTACACCTTC.

For this clone: The same CDR3 is also encoded by other DNA sequences in this sample. V and J are TRBV29-1 and TRBJ1-2; 9 positions match TRBD1. CDR1 and CDR2 from the germline V gene are SQVTM and ANQGSEA. With 5 bases clipped from V and 5 bases from J, the junction kept 12 bases outside the gene matches. The CDR3 length is 15 residues. CDR3 sequence (DNA): TGCAGCGTTTTGGGGGGCGACAGGGGGATTTATGGCTACACCTTC. This encodes CSVLGGDRGIYGYTF.

The chain is built from TRBV2 and TRBJ2-1, with D perhaps TRBD2 (5 bases). The V end lost 10 bases, the J end lost 6 bases, and 22 bases lay between the germline ends. The CDR3 spans 15 residues. The V gene's germline CDR1 is SNHLY and CDR2 FYNNEI. DNA for the CDR3: TGTGCCACTCGTCCTAGCACCGTTCGATTCAATGAGCAGTTCTTC. Encoded protein: CATRPSTVRFNEQFF.

The chain employs TRBV5-4 and TRBJ1-1, with 9 nucleotides matching TRBD1. There are 14 residues in the CDR3. V was clipped by 2 bases and J by 5 bases; unmatched bases: 4. Germline-derived CDR1 and CDR2 are SGHNT and YYREEE (reference sequence). CDR3 loop: CASSFTGGWTEAFF. DNA for the CDR3: TGTGCCAGCAGCTTCACAGGGGGCTGGACTGAAGCTTTCTTT.

In its sample, this clone was seen once. CDR3: CASSLARQGHYEQYF. As DNA, the CDR3 is TGTGCCAGCAGTTTAGCGAGGCAGGGGCATTACGAGCAGTACTTC. This chain connects TRBV28 to TRBJ2-7; TRBD1 might be the D (6 bases). Trimming pared 2 bases from V and 4 bases from J, leaving 15 bases between. This CDR3 has 15 amino acids. Germline CDR1 reads MDHEN; CDR2 reads SYDVKM.

The V and J genes are TRBV5-1 and TRBJ1-2; D call uncertain. CDR3 length: 15 residues. The germline V gene encodes CDR1 SGHRS and CDR2 YFSETQ. The ends were cut back, 0 bases at V and 3 bases at J, with 12 bases in the middle. CDR3 loop: CASSLVVSGDYGYTF. The DNA for the CDR3 is TGCGCCAGCAGCTTGGTGGTGTCGGGTGACTATGGCTACACCTTC.

This rearrangement joins TRBV7-8 to TRBJ2-7; 9 bases are shared with TRBD1. Trimming removed 3 bases from V and 3 bases from J; junction bases left unmatched: 3. There are 14 residues in the CDR3. CDR1 is SGHVS and CDR2 is FQNEAQ in the germline V gene. This chain's CDR3 is CASSLRTGVYEQYF. DNA for the CDR3: TGTGCCAGCAGCTTGCGGACAGGGGTCTACGAGCAGTACTTC.

The CDR3 protein is CASSHRTGNTEAFF. Written as DNA, the CDR3 is TGTGCCAGCAGCCACAGGACAGGGAACACTGAAGCTTTCTTT. The V gene is TRBV7-9, the J gene TRBJ1-1; 7 positions agree with TRBD1. CDR1 and CDR2 from the germline V gene are SEHNR and FQNEAQ (reference sequence). The CDR3 runs 14 residues. V was clipped by 5 bases and J by 1 base; unmatched bases: 4. The full variable domain, with the rest looked up from reference TRBV7-9 and TRBJ1-1, is DTGVSQNPRHKITKRGQNVTFRCDPISEHNRLYWYRQTLGQGPEFLTYFQNEAQLEKSRLLSDRFSAERPKGSFSTLEIQRTEQGDSAMYLCASSHRTGNTEAFFGQGTRLTVV.

The gene calls are TRBV28 and TRBJ2-7, with D tentatively TRBD2 (5 bases). Trimming took 3 bases from V and 2 from J, leaving 8 bases between them. This CDR3 spans 13 amino acids. From germline, CDR1 is MDHEN and CDR2 SYDVKM. The CDR3 sequence: CASSFSVPYEQYF. DNA for the CDR3: TGTGCCAGCAGTTTTAGCGTACCCTACGAGCAGTACTTC.

The chain links TRBV5-4 to TRBJ2-7, with 10 bases matching TRBD2. CDR1 is SGHNT, CDR2 YYREEE, per germline (reference sequence). The CDR3 is 14 amino acids. After removal of 2 bases from V and 5 bases from J, the junction contained 4 bases not matched to a gene. DNA of the CDR3: TGTGCCAGCAGCTTAGGTAGCGGGGGGAACGAGCAGTACTTC. It codes for CASSLGSGGNEQYF.

V usage is TRBV14 and J usage is TRBJ2-3; D is perhaps TRBD1 (6 bases). This CDR3 has 13 residues. CDR1 and CDR2 from the germline V gene are SGHDN and FVKESK. V dropped 4 bases and J dropped 6 bases, with 11 bases sitting between them. The CDR3 bases are TGTGCCAGCAGCCCCTTCGGACAGGATACGCAGTATTTT. Amino acid sequence: CASSPFGQDTQYF.

The rearrangement uses TRBV19 and TRBJ2-7, with D perhaps matching TRBD2 (6 bases). This CDR3 has 16 amino acids. V lost 5 bases and J lost 3, with 20 bases in between. The V gene's germline CDR1 is LNHDA and CDR2 SQIVND (reference sequence). For the CDR3, the DNA is TGTGCCAGTAGTGTAAACCCTGGGGGGAGAGGCTACGAGCAGTACTTC. This sequence encodes CASSVNPGGRGYEQYF.

The chain combines TRBV28 with TRBJ2-7; 8 bases match TRBD2. In germline, CDR1 is MDHEN, CDR2 SYDVKM. The CDR3 contains 13 residues. Unmatched junction bases numbered 10, after V lost 6 bases and J lost 9 bases. CDR3 nucleotide sequence: TGTGCCAGCAGCAATACCGGGACTAGTTGGCAGTACTTC. It encodes CASSNTGTSWQYF.

V is TRBV9 and J is TRBJ2-1; 11 nucleotides agree with TRBD1. Germline CDR1 reads SGDLS; CDR2 reads YYNGEE. Germline trimming cut 0 bases from V and 7 bases from J; bases unmatched to any gene: 3. The CDR3 contains 15 residues. CDR3 DNA: TGTGCCAGCAGCGTAGGGACAGGGGGCCCTAATGAGCAGTTCTTC. Protein: CASSVGTGGPNEQFF.

The chain carries TRBV27 and TRBJ2-1, with TRBD2 matching 7 bases. Germline V CDR1 and CDR2: MNHEY, SMNVEV (reference sequence). CDR3 size: 16 residues. V dropped 5 bases and J dropped 5; count of bases not matched to a gene: 12. DNA for the CDR3: TGTGCCAGCAGTGAAAATGGACTAGTTTCAAACAATGAGCAGTTCTTC. Translation: CASSENGLVSNNEQFF.